Below are 23 T cell receptor beta chains sequenced from a single sample in a study of blood T cell repertoires in COVID-19. The table came from immunoSEQ multiplex PCR; TCRdb's copy has only in-frame clones and leaves some out. The data contain approximately 470,000 clones, approximately 90% of them singletons. What was sequenced was PBMCs or T cells enriched from blood (not recorded which). The receptors originated from a woman aged 18-29 years who had recovered from COVID-19.

Comment on this clone: Other DNA sequences from this sample encode an identical CDR3 as well. This chain joins TRBV18 and TRBJ2-3; TRBD2 agrees at 7 bases. The CDR3 length is 12 residues. Germline V lookup: CDR1 KGHSH, CDR2 LQKENI. J was trimmed by 9 bases and V by 3 bases; bases with no gene match: 3. CDR3 protein: CASSPPGGTQYF. CDR3 DNA: TGTGCCAGCTCACCCCCGGGGGGAACGCAGTATTTT.

The rearrangement joins TRBV9 to TRBJ1-2; 10 bases align to TRBD1. The CDR3 contains 14 residues. J was trimmed by 6 bases and V by 4 bases; bases with no gene match: 6. CDR1 SGDLS and CDR2 YYNGEE come from the germline V gene. CDR3 region: CASSTSGTGDGYTF. CDR3 in DNA: TGTGCCAGCAGCACCTCCGGGACAGGGGATGGCTACACCTTC.

The chain has TRBV11-3 and TRBJ1-1; 7 bases match TRBD1. Germline lookup yields CDR1 SGHNT and CDR2 YENEEA. After removal of 4 bases from V and 2 bases from J, the junction contained 13 bases not matched to a gene. This CDR3 is built from 17 residues. The CDR3 region has the DNA TGTGCCAGCAGCTCGTTGCCCCCGCAGGGGGGTAACACTGAAGCTTTCTTT. Protein: CASSSLPPQGGNTEAFF.

The gene calls are TRBV29-1 and TRBJ2-7; 7 bases agree with TRBD2. This CDR3 contains 16 residues. Germline loops: CDR1 SQVTM, CDR2 ANQGSEA. V shed 5 bases, J shed 0 bases, and the junction held 13 bases outside the gene matches. Written as DNA, the CDR3 is TGCAGCGTTCAAGGGACTACGGGCGGTGGCTCCTACGAGCAGTACTTC. Translated: CSVQGTTGGGSYEQYF.

This sequence joins TRBV14 and TRBJ2-7; D perhaps matches TRBD2 (5 bases). Per the germline V gene, CDR1 is SGHDN and CDR2 is FVKESK. V was trimmed by 3 bases and J by 3 bases, leaving 12 bases between them. The CDR3 covers 14 residues. CDR3 residues: CASSHRGSLYEQYF. The CDR3 DNA reads TGTGCCAGCAGCCATCGGGGATCCCTCTACGAGCAGTACTTC.

The chain joins TRBV27 to TRBJ2-3, with 7 bases matching TRBD2. Germline lookup yields CDR1 MNHEY and CDR2 SMNVEV (reference sequence). The CDR3 extends over 15 amino acids. After removal of 6 bases from V and 2 bases from J, the junction contained 8 bases not matched to a gene. CDR3 nucleotide sequence: TGTGCCAGCAGCCGGGGCGGGGGACTCACAGATACGCAGTATTTT. Amino acids: CASSRGGGLTDTQYF.

The chain combines TRBV9 with TRBJ2-5; no definite D call. The CDR3 extends over 15 amino acids. Trimming took off 4 bases at V and 1 base at J, with 14 bases between the two ends. Per germline, CDR1 SGDLS and CDR2 YYNGEE. In nucleotides, the CDR3 is TGTGCCAGCAGCCCGAGTATGGAGTTCCAAGAGACCCAGTACTTC. Amino acids: CASSPSMEFQETQYF.

V usage is TRBV10-3 and J usage is TRBJ2-3; no clear D gene. Per the germline V gene, CDR1 is ENHRY and CDR2 is SYGVKD. The CDR3 sequence is 14 residues long. Trimming removed 2 bases from V and 2 bases from J, with 8 bases in between. CDR3: CAISESLNTDTQYF. As DNA, the CDR3 is TGTGCCATCAGTGAGAGCCTAAACACAGATACGCAGTATTTT.

The rearrangement uses TRBV27 and TRBJ1-1; TRBD1 aligns across 11 bases. Trimming cost V 5 bases and J 8 bases; bases outside gene matches: 1. The CDR3 length is 12 residues. Germline-derived CDR1 and CDR2 are MNHEY and SMNVEV (reference sequence). The CDR3 DNA sequence: TGTGCCAGCAGTCGGACAGGGGGCGAAGCTTTCTTT. Its translation is CASSRTGGEAFF.

The chain recombines TRBV25-1 with TRBJ2-7; maybe TRBD1 (5 bases). This CDR3 has 13 residues. The V end lost 3 bases, the J end lost 2 bases, and 8 bases lay between the germline ends. Germline V gives CDR1 MGHDK, CDR2 SYGVNS. The CDR3 region has the DNA TGTGCCAGCAGTGAGCAGGGAACCTACGAGCAGTACTTC. As protein: CASSEQGTYEQYF.

The chain links TRBV4-1 to TRBJ2-1, with TRBD1 as a possible D gene (5 bases). The V end was cut by 6 bases, the J end by 6 bases, with 9 bases between. This CDR3 comprises 12 residues. Germline V gene data show CDR1 as MGHRA and CDR2 as YSYEKL. In nucleotides, the CDR3 is TGCGCCAGCAGTCTCCAGGGCAATGAGCAGTTCTTC. Its protein is CASSLQGNEQFF.

This chain uses TRBV3-1 (or the pseudogene TRBV3-2) with TRBJ2-7; D unclear. This CDR3 spans 12 amino acids. V was pared by 5 bases and J by 2 bases, with 7 bases between. Germline CDR1 and CDR2: LGHDT and YNNKEL (reference sequence). CDR3 DNA: TGTGCCAGCAGCGGCGGTACCTACGAGCAGTACTTC. Amino acids: CASSGGTYEQYF.

The table lists this clone with many counts. Other DNA sequences in the sample encode the same CDR3. The chain combines TRBV6-1 with TRBJ1-5; D ambiguous. The CDR3 loop spans 16 amino acids. Germline loops: CDR1 MNHNS, CDR2 SASEGT. The V end lost 0 bases, the J end lost 4 bases, and 13 bases lay between the germline ends. DNA of the CDR3: TGTGCCAGCAGTGAAGCGCTTCAACGGGGAAATCAGCCCCAGCATTTT. This sequence encodes CASSEALQRGNQPQHF.

Only one count was recorded for this clone. The CDR3 nucleotides are TGTGCCATCAGTGTTCGGGGACTTAACACTGAAGCTTTCTTT. This translates into CAISVRGLNTEAFF. The chain combines TRBV10-3 with TRBJ1-1; D possibly corresponds to TRBD1 (5 bases). Trimming took 4 bases from V and 2 from J, leaving 11 bases between them. CDR1 and CDR2 from the germline V gene are ENHRY and SYGVKD. The CDR3 spans 14 residues.

This clone was picked up one time. The rearrangement links TRBV7-2 to TRBJ2-5, with D possibly matching TRBD2 (5 bases). The CDR3 is 16 amino acids. CDR1 and CDR2 from the germline V gene are SGHTA and FQGNSA. Trimming cost V 1 base and J 4 bases, with 16 bases left between them. Here the CDR3 DNA reads TGTGCCAGCAGCTTAGGTACCCTATCCGGAGGAGAGACCCAGTACTTC. Translated: CASSLGTLSGGETQYF.

This chain uses TRBV9 with TRBJ1-2; a possible D gene is TRBD1 (6 bases). The CDR3 has 20 residues. Germline CDR1 reads SGDLS; CDR2 reads YYNGEE. Trimming took off 2 bases at V and 0 bases at J, with 26 bases between the two ends. CDR3 loop: CASSVSPHPGGASANYGYTF. DNA of the CDR3: TGTGCCAGCAGCGTTAGCCCCCATCCTGGGGGCGCGTCAGCTAACTATGGCTACACCTTC.

This clone was seen just once. This chain joins TRBV24-1 and TRBJ2-5; D may be TRBD1 (6 bases). The CDR3 runs 15 residues. Germline CDR1 KGHDR, CDR2 SFDVKD. Trimming removed 2 bases from V and 5 bases from J, with 14 bases in between. CDR3 sequence: CATSDSSGEGETQYF. The CDR3, as DNA: TGTGCCACCAGTGATTCGTCAGGGGAAGGGGAGACCCAGTACTTC.

The rearrangement uses TRBV30 and TRBJ2-1; the match to TRBD1 covers 10 bases. Germline V gene sequence: CDR1 GTSNPN, CDR2 SVGIG (reference sequence). Trimming took 3 bases from V and 7 from J; bases not matched to a gene: 9. The CDR3 extends over 15 amino acids. CDR3 nucleotide sequence: TGTGCCTGGAGGGGACAGGGGTGGGGGAGGAATGAGCAGTTCTTC. This sequence encodes CAWRGQGWGRNEQFF.

The chain couples TRBV7-8 to TRBJ2-7; no definite D call. Trimming cost V 5 bases and J 5 bases, with 10 bases left between them. Germline-derived CDR1 and CDR2 are SGHVS and FQNEAQ. CDR3 length equals 12 residues. The CDR3 loop is CASSPSGHEQYF. CDR3 DNA sequence: TGTGCCAGCAGCCCCTCTGGGCACGAGCAGTACTTC.

V gene TRBV19 combines with J gene TRBJ2-3; 8 bases agree with TRBD2. CDR1 and CDR2 (germline): LNHDA, SQIVND (reference sequence). Germline trimming cut 0 bases from V and 0 bases from J; bases unmatched to any gene: 2. The CDR3 is 16 amino acids. The CDR3 DNA reads as TGTGCCAGTAGTATAGAGCAGCGGGGGAGCACAGATACGCAGTATTTT. This gives the protein CASSIEQRGSTDTQYF.

The J gene is TRBJ2-2, the V gene TRBV5-1; possible D gene TRBD1, 5 bases. Germline lookup yields CDR1 SGHRS and CDR2 YFSETQ. The CDR3 has 15 amino acids. With 0 bases removed from V and 1 base from J, the gap between germline ends came to 7 bases. The CDR3 region has the DNA TGCGCCAGCAGCTTGGGTGACAGGAACACCGGGGAGCTGTTTTTT. Its protein is CASSLGDRNTGELFF.

This clone was counted a single time. The gene calls are TRBV28 and TRBJ1-1; 7 bases are a match to TRBD1. The CDR3 covers 15 residues. CDR1 is MDHEN and CDR2 is SYDVKM in the germline V gene. The V segment lost 5 bases and the J segment 4 bases; nucleotides outside the gene matches: 10. The CDR3 region is CASSGPDRAGTEAFF. In DNA, the CDR3 is TGTGCCAGCAGTGGACCCGACAGGGCAGGCACTGAAGCTTTCTTT. The variable domain in full, with the rest retrieved from reference TRBV28 and TRBJ1-1, is DVKVTQSSRYLVKRTGEKVFLECVQDMDHENMFWYRQDPGLGLRLIYFSYDVKMKEKGDIPEGYSVSREKKERFSLILESASTNQTSMYLCASSGPDRAGTEAFFGQGTRLTVV.

The gene calls are TRBV9 and TRBJ2-5; TRBD2 matches 7 bases. CDR3 length: 14 residues. Looked up from germline, CDR1 is SGDLS and CDR2 is YYNGEE. The junction had 4 bases not matched to a gene; V was cut back by 0 bases and J by 5 bases. The CDR3 spells CASSVGLAVETQYF. Here the CDR3 DNA reads TGTGCCAGCAGCGTAGGCCTAGCGGTGGAGACCCAGTACTTC. The whole variable domain, filled in from reference TRBV9 and TRBJ2-5, reads DSGVTQTPKHLITATGQRVTLRCSPRSGDLSVYWYQQSLDQGLQFLIQYYNGEERAKGNILERFSAQQFPDLHSELNLSSLELGDSALYFCASSVGLAVETQYFGPGTRLLVL.